One and the same sample provided the 8 T cell receptor beta chains below, sequenced in a study of blood T cells in healthy people across ages. Primers used in a second PCR of about 7 to 12 cycles were a sample-barcoded 5' primer and a J-beta primer mix. Via MiXCR, TCRdb re-called the 5' RACE reads, giving one row per CDR3 protein. Of some 690,000 distinct CDR3 sequences in the sample, 22% were seen once. Input material: blood. The receptors were gathered from an older man in good health.

This clonotype has more than one count but fewer than ten. V is TRBV10-3 and J is TRBJ1-1; possible D gene TRBD1, 5 bases. Deletions cut 3 bases from V and 6 bases from J, with 14 bases between. The CDR3 is 14 amino acids. Germline assignment: CDR1 ENHRY and CDR2 SYGVKD. CDR3 in DNA: TGTGCCATCAGTGATAGTCCGCCGGGACCTGAAGCTTTCTTT. Protein product: CAISDSPPGPEAFF.

The chain carries TRBV7-2 and TRBJ1-3; 8 bases map to TRBD1. Germline CDR1 and CDR2: SGHTA and FQGNSA. Losses at the gene ends were 6 bases for V and 4 bases for J; bases not matched to a gene: 5. The CDR3 is 14 residues long. CDR3 in DNA: TGTGCCAGCAGTAGGACAGGGAACGGAAACACCATATATTTT. The encoded protein is CASSRTGNGNTIYF. Full variable domain (outside the CDR3, taken from reference TRBV7-2 and TRBJ1-3): GAGVSQSPSNKVTEKGKDVELRCDPISGHTALYWYRQSLGQGLEFLIYFQGNSAPDKSGLPSDRFSAERTGGSVSTLTIQRTQQEDSAVYLCASSRTGNGNTIYFGEGSWLTVV.

This clonotype occurred a few times. J is TRBJ2-7 and V is TRBV5-5; 10 positions match TRBD2. Germline-derived CDR1 and CDR2 are SGHKS and YYEKEE (reference sequence). The CDR3 consists of 16 residues. Here the CDR3 DNA reads TGTGCCAGCAGCTTGGGACTAGCGGGTGTTCCCTACGAACAGTACGTC. This encodes CASSLGLAGVPYEQYV.

The DNA for the CDR3 is TGCGCCAGCAGCCAAGATGAAGGTCAGCCCCAGCATTTT. The encoded protein is CASSQDEGQPQHF. The chain couples TRBV4-1 to TRBJ1-5, with unresolved D. The CDR3 spans 13 residues. V shed 0 bases and J shed 6 bases, with 6 bases lying between them. Germline CDR1 and CDR2: MGHRA and YSYEKL.

At least ten counts were recorded for this clonotype. The V and J genes are TRBV6-2 or TRBV6-3 and TRBJ2-5, with 8 nucleotides matching TRBD2. V lost 6 bases, J lost 2 bases, and 11 bases stayed unmatched. CDR3 size: 16 residues. Germline assignment: CDR1 MNHEY and CDR2 SVGEGT. The CDR3 loop reads CASRSPFSGTQETQYF. The CDR3 DNA reads TGTGCCAGCAGATCGCCCTTTAGCGGGACTCAAGAGACCCAGTACTTC.

The sample holds a few counts of this clonotype. The CDR3 DNA follows: TGTGCCAGCACCACAGGACAGGGAGGTGGCTACACCTTC. It codes for CASTTGQGGGYTF. The rearrangement links TRBV6-5 to TRBJ1-2; 8 bases map to TRBD1. With V trimmed by 7 bases and J by 7 bases, 8 bases remained unmatched. The CDR3 has 13 amino acids. The germline V gene has CDR1 MNHEY and CDR2 SVGAGI.

This clonotype was seen a few times. The chain combines TRBV12-3 or TRBV12-4 with TRBJ2-2; D is possibly TRBD1 (5 bases). Trimming stripped 7 bases from V and 6 bases from J, with 15 bases between. The CDR3 has 14 residues. The chain's CDR3 is CASTYGWGPGELFF. CDR3 sequence (DNA): TGTGCCAGCACCTATGGGTGGGGCCCCGGGGAGCTGTTTTTT.

This clonotype turned up a few times. The chain links TRBV12-3 or TRBV12-4 to TRBJ2-3; D ambiguous. V gave up 6 bases and J gave up 2 bases, with 9 bases separating them. The CDR3 spans 13 residues. The CDR3 spells CASRSQNTDTQYF. CDR3 sequence (DNA): TGTGCCAGCAGATCACAAAACACAGATACGCAGTATTTT.